The table lists the clone carrying this T cell receptor (beta chain) with a count of one. Its antigen is still unknown. Samples underwent the assay at deep level. Generated by immunoSEQ multiplex PCR, the TCRdb table keeps only in-frame clones and is missing some. The table includes under 1 million clones, 85% to 95% detected once. These data originate in a study of shared clonotypes between healthy human individuals. About the research overall: Sampling drew on donors who were a couple of women and a few men aged 18 to 49.

Study-level points and caveats: The sharing of about 5.3% of naive CD4 clonotypes was seen across a handful of donors.

Germline values: CDR1 MNHEY, CDR2 SMNVEV (reference sequence). The trim removed 10 bases at V and 8 bases at J, leaving 12 bases unmatched. The CDR3 consists of 14 residues. Selected positively for CCR7 and CD45RO-negative, naive CD8 cells excluded terminally differentiated effector memory CD45RA+ cells. The chain is built from TRBV27 and TRBJ2-1; 9 positions match TRBD2. The source material was naive CD8+ T cells sorted from blood. This receptor was obtained from a man aged 25-45 years in good health. Written as DNA, the CDR3 is TGTGCCATCCAGGAGGTAGCGGGAGTTCATGAGCAGTTCTTC. Translating it yields CAIQEVAGVHEQFF.